The clone carrying this T cell receptor (beta chain) appeared a single time. The sample is drawn from a study of OX40 agonist ivuxolimab in advanced cancers. Study background: Patients enrolled in dose escalation were diagnosed with hepatocellular carcinoma, melanoma, renal cell or head and neck cancer. At 65% to 85% male, the cohort had a mean age of about 60 years, ranging from roughly 23 to 80.

The assay was immunoSEQ multiplex PCR, and TCRdb's table has in-frame clones only and misses some. The sample contains under 85,000 clones, 91% of which appear only once. The V gene's germline CDR1 is SGHRS and CDR2 YFSETQ. The CDR3 runs to 12 residues. V lost 6 bases, J lost 7 bases, and 14 bases lay in between. The TCR originated in an adult with an advanced solid tumor such as melanoma, head and neck, liver or kidney cancer. The rearrangement links TRBV5-1 to TRBJ2-7, with a weak D call TRBD1 (5 bases). The material was CD4+ or CD8+ T cells sorted from blood, obtained in a trial of the OX40 agonist ivuxolimab. This CDR3 reads CASNEGVGEQYF. CDR3 sequence (DNA): TGCGCCAGCAACGAAGGGGTCGGAGAGCAGTACTTC.